The rows below give T cell receptor beta chains drawn from one sample of a study of blood T cells in healthy people across ages. TCRdb re-derived calls from the 5' RACE reads in MiXCR, one entry per CDR3 protein. The repertoire has some 1.6 million distinct CDR3 sequences, almost 35% of them found once; the top ten carry approximately 10%. The sequencing input was blood. These receptors all come from a woman in her 30s in good health. The CDR3 runs from the conserved cysteine through the conserved F or W. Each record gives: CDR3 DNA, CDR3 protein, V gene, D gene, clone size, J gene. D genes are given only for firm matches. Rows give clone size only sometimes, using once, few, many, or a class for an expanded clone.

TGTGCCAGCAGTGGCCTGACATGGAGGCTCTCCTACGAGCAGTACTTC | CASSGLTWRLSYEQYF | TRBV6-1 | . | . | TRBJ2-7
TGCAGTGCTCAGAAGGACTATGGCTACACCTTC | CSAQKDYGYTF | TRBV20-1 | . | . | TRBJ1-2
TGTGCCAGCATCCCCCGGGGGGCCCATCAGCCCCAGCATTTT | CASIPRGAHQPQHF | TRBV28 | . | . | TRBJ1-5
TGTGCCAGCAACGATAGCCCCCGAGGCGAGCAGTACTTC | CASNDSPRGEQYF | TRBV6-6 | . | . | TRBJ2-7
TGTGTCAGCAGCCAGGGACCTGGAAGAGATACGCAGTATTTT | CVSSQGPGRDTQYF | TRBV7-2 | . | . | TRBJ2-3
TGTGCCAGCAGTTGGGGGCGACACTCCTACGAGCAGTACTTC | CASSWGRHSYEQYF | TRBV14 | . | few | TRBJ2-7
TGTGCCAACAGCATAGACGGGACTTACAATAGGCAGTTCTTC | CANSIDGTYNRQFF | TRBV11-2 | . | . | TRBJ2-1
TGTGCCAGCAGCTCTCGGAAGGGGCTAGCGGTTAGCACAGATACGCAGTATTTT | CASSSRKGLAVSTDTQYF | TRBV9 | TRBD2 | . | TRBJ2-3
TGTGCCAGCAGACACCGACTGAGCTCCTACAATGAGCAGTTCTTC | CASRHRLSSYNEQFF | TRBV28 | . | . | TRBJ2-1
TGCGCCAGCAGCCAAGCGCTTAGACAGGTATCCTACGAGCAGTACTTC | CASSQALRQVSYEQYF | TRBV4-1 | . | few | TRBJ2-7
TGCAGTGCTAGAGGTGTGGGCATCCAGTCTTCCCAAGAGACCCAGTACTTC | CSARGVGIQSSQETQYF | TRBV20-1 | . | . | TRBJ2-5
TGCAGCGGCAATCAGCCCCAGCATTTT | CSGNQPQHF | TRBV29-1 | . | many | TRBJ1-5
TGTGCCAGCAGCCGGGGACTAGAGTTTGGGTACGAGCAGTACTTC | CASSRGLEFGYEQYF | TRBV3-1 | TRBD2 | few | TRBJ2-7
TGTGCCAGCAGCTCGGATGCAGGGAAAGGGGCCGGCTACACCTTC | CASSSDAGKGAGYTF | TRBV7-3 | . | . | TRBJ1-2
TGTGCCAGCAGCCGGCTGTGGGCACAAGAGACCCAGTACTTC | CASSRLWAQETQYF | TRBV7-8 | . | . | TRBJ2-5
TGTGCCAGCAGTTCCCCTTGGACCATGAACACTGAAGCTTTCTTT | CASSSPWTMNTEAFF | TRBV28 | . | few | TRBJ1-1
TGTGCCAGCAGCTTAGCCGGGTATAGCAATCAGCCCCAGCATTTT | CASSLAGYSNQPQHF | TRBV11-2 | . | . | TRBJ1-5
TGCGCCAGCAGCTATCCGGGTGCACAAGAGGCCCAGTACTTC | CASSYPGAQEAQYF | TRBV5-1 | . | . | TRBJ2-5
TGTAGTGCTAGCAATCAACGGGGCAGGGTAGGAGAGGGCTACACCTTC | CSASNQRGRVGEGYTF | TRBV20-1 | . | . | TRBJ1-2
TGTGCCAGCAGTTTCCAAGAAGCCAAAAACATTCAGTACTTC | CASSFQEAKNIQYF | TRBV12-3/TRBV12-4 | . | . | TRBJ2-4
TGTGCCAGTACCCCCCCCGCTAGCGGGGGCTACGAGCAGTACTTC | CASTPPASGGYEQYF | TRBV19 | TRBD2 | . | TRBJ2-7
TGTGCCAGCAGTTACTCCGGGACAGACTCCTATGGCTACACCTTC | CASSYSGTDSYGYTF | TRBV6-6 | TRBD1 | . | TRBJ1-2
TGTACCAGCAGCAAGTATCAGGGGGCAATGAATTCACCCCTCCACTTT | CTSSKYQGAMNSPLHF | TRBV11-2 | TRBD1 | once | TRBJ1-6
TGTGCCAGTACGGGGGGAGTATACAATGAGCAGTTCTTC | CASTGGVYNEQFF | TRBV7-2 | TRBD2 | few | TRBJ2-1
TGCAGTGCTATACATGGGACGCAGTATTTT | CSAIHGTQYF | TRBV20-1 | . | . | TRBJ2-3
TGTGCCAGCAGCTTAGCTCTGACGTACCAAGAGACCCAGTACTTC | CASSLALTYQETQYF | TRBV11-2 | . | . | TRBJ2-5
TGCGCCAGCAGCCAAGATATGGGCATTCGCTCCTACGAGCAGTACTTC | CASSQDMGIRSYEQYF | TRBV4-1 | . | . | TRBJ2-7
TGTGCCGGCTCACCACCGGAGGACGGGTATACGCAGTATTTT | CAGSPPEDGYTQYF | TRBV18 | . | once | TRBJ2-3
TGCAGCGTTGGTAGAGGGGTCTATGGCTACACCTTC | CSVGRGVYGYTF | TRBV29-1 | . | many | TRBJ1-2